A single sample gave rise to the 20 T cell receptor beta chains below, sequenced in a study of response to subunit inactivated influenza vaccine. TCRdb redid the calling of the RT-PCR reads with MiXCR, one entry per CDR3 protein. The repertoire has roughly 500,000 distinct CDR3 sequences, approximately 17% of them found once; the top ten carry 2.5% to 3.5%. Sequenced here: CD4+ T cells sorted from PBMCs, sampled about 23 months after vaccination. The receptors come from a man between 45 and 75 years old who received an inactivated influenza vaccine.

This chain uses TRBV24-1 with TRBJ2-3, with 7 nucleotides matching TRBD1. The germline gives CDR1 KGHDR, CDR2 SFDVKD. The CDR3 has 14 amino acids. J was trimmed by 8 bases and V by 4 bases; bases with no gene match: 8. The CDR3 sequence: CATSEAGQAATQYF. The CDR3 DNA follows: TGTGCCACCAGTGAGGCCGGACAGGCAGCTACGCAGTATTTT.

The chain employs TRBV20-1 and TRBJ2-7; 9 bases agree with TRBD2. V lost 7 bases and J lost 3; bases outside the gene matches: 4. The CDR3 is made up of 12 amino acids. Germline loops: CDR1 DFQATT, CDR2 SNEGSKA (reference sequence). Here the CDR3 reads CSGEAGGYEQYF. DNA of the CDR3: TGCAGTGGAGAAGCGGGAGGCTACGAGCAGTACTTC.

This clonotype was detected a few times. The V call is TRBV3-1, the J call TRBJ1-1; no clear D. Trimming cost V 5 bases and J 0 bases, with 10 bases left between them. Germline CDR1 and CDR2: LGHDT and YNNKEL (reference sequence). The CDR3 totals 14 residues. The CDR3 sequence: CASSAQGLNTEAFF. The CDR3 bases are TGTGCCAGCAGCGCACAAGGTTTGAACACTGAAGCTTTCTTT.

This chain links TRBV20-1 with TRBJ2-7; 9 bases align to TRBD2. Germline CDR1 and CDR2: DFQATT and SNEGSKA (reference sequence). CDR3 length: 14 amino acids. V dropped 6 bases and J dropped 7; count of bases not matched to a gene: 13. DNA of the CDR3: TGCAGTGCAGCCTCGGGGACTAGCTACAAAGAGCAGTACTTC. This encodes CSAASGTSYKEQYF.

V is TRBV12-3 or TRBV12-4 and J is TRBJ2-1; 9 bases match TRBD1. This CDR3 has 15 amino acids. V shed 1 base, J shed 8 bases, and the junction held 6 bases outside the gene matches. CDR3 loop: CASSLGDRDVDEQFF. In DNA, the CDR3 is TGTGCCAGCAGTTTAGGGGACAGGGATGTGGATGAGCAGTTCTTC.

The genes are TRBV6-2 or TRBV6-3 and TRBJ1-1; D might be TRBD1 (5 bases). Germline V gene lookup returns CDR1 MNHEY and CDR2 SVGEGT. The CDR3 is 15 amino acids. Trimming removed 2 bases from V and 6 bases from J, with 16 bases in between. The CDR3 loop reads CASSYPGDGRAEAFF. The CDR3 DNA is TGTGCCAGCAGTTACCCGGGGGATGGTCGGGCTGAAGCTTTCTTT.

This chain connects TRBV20-1 to TRBJ2-3; D gene unclear. The CDR3 sequence is 13 residues long. CDR1 is DFQATT, CDR2 SNEGSKA, per germline (reference sequence). Trimming left V 2 bases short and J 6 bases short, with 12 bases between. CDR3 amino acids: CSARRLLVDTQYF. Here the CDR3 DNA reads TGCAGTGCTAGACGGCTCCTCGTGGATACGCAGTATTTT.

Details on this clonotype: Just one base apart from a much larger clone, this may be a read error. This chain connects TRBV15 to TRBJ2-1; TRBD1 aligns across 7 bases. This CDR3 contains 15 residues. Germline V gene lookup returns CDR1 LNHNV and CDR2 YYDKDF (reference sequence). J gave up 0 bases and V 5 bases, and 4 bases lay outside the gene matches. The CDR3 nucleotides read TGTGCCACCAGCCCGGACAGGAGCTCCTACAATGAGCAGTTCTTC. This sequence encodes CATSPDRSSYNEQFF.

This clonotype showed up just a few times. The chain is built from TRBV12-3 or TRBV12-4 and TRBJ2-5, with D tentatively TRBD2 (7 bases). Between the trimmed V and J ends, which lost 3 bases and 5 bases, there was a span of 16 bases. The CDR3 runs to 15 residues. CDR3 DNA: TGTGCCAGCAGTTTTTTCGGGGGGCCAGGGGAGACCCAGTACTTC. Translated: CASSFFGGPGETQYF.

The chain employs TRBV20-1 and TRBJ1-5, with 7 bases matching TRBD1. Trimming removed 3 bases from V and 3 bases from J; junction bases left unmatched: 2. CDR1 is DFQATT, CDR2 SNEGSKA, per germline (reference sequence). This CDR3 comprises 13 residues. The DNA for the CDR3 is TGCAGTGCTAGCGGACAGGTCAATCAGCCCCAGCATTTT. This encodes CSASGQVNQPQHF.

This sequence joins TRBV20-1 and TRBJ1-4, with 9 bases aligning to TRBD1. From germline, CDR1 is DFQATT and CDR2 SNEGSKA (reference sequence). This CDR3 region has 15 residues. V shed 0 bases and J 7 bases; nucleotides not matched to a gene: 6. For the CDR3, the DNA is TGCAGTGCTAGAGATGCCGGACAGGGGTCTGAAAAACTGTTTTTT. As protein: CSARDAGQGSEKLFF.

The chain combines TRBV2 with TRBJ2-3; D uncertain. The CDR3 totals 15 residues. Germline values: CDR1 SNHLY, CDR2 FYNNEI. Trimming stripped 2 bases from V and 0 bases from J, with 9 bases between. This CDR3 reads CASSEHGISTDTQYF. For the CDR3, the DNA is TGTGCCAGCAGTGAACACGGTATCAGCACAGATACGCAGTATTTT.

This chain links TRBV20-1 with TRBJ2-5; TRBD2 matches 10 bases. CDR1 and CDR2 (germline): DFQATT, SNEGSKA (reference sequence). V gave up 7 bases and J gave up 5 bases; unmatched junction bases: 7. CDR3 length equals 13 residues. CDR3 sequence: CSVKTGLAETQYF. CDR3 in DNA: TGCAGTGTTAAAACGGGACTAGCGGAGACCCAGTACTTC.

This clonotype was observed many times. The chain joins TRBV15 to TRBJ2-5; D is unclear. V lost 5 bases and J lost 7, with 11 bases in between. CDR1 and CDR2 from the germline V gene are LNHNV and YYDKDF (reference sequence). The CDR3 runs 12 residues. CDR3: CATSAARGTQYF. The CDR3 bases are TGTGCCACCAGCGCCGCACGCGGGACCCAGTACTTC.

The V gene is TRBV20-1, the J gene TRBJ2-3; no definite D call. Germline V CDR1 and CDR2: DFQATT, SNEGSKA (reference sequence). The CDR3 is made up of 15 amino acids. Trimming left V 0 bases short and J 1 base short, with 11 bases between. In DNA form, the CDR3 reads TGCAGTGCTAGAGATAGTGGAAGGGGCACAGATACGCAGTATTTT. It translates to CSARDSGRGTDTQYF.

This chain links TRBV7-6 with TRBJ2-1; D gene ambiguous. This CDR3 has 16 residues. Germline V lookup: CDR1 SGHVS, CDR2 FNYEAQ. Trimming removed 0 bases from V and 0 bases from J, with 9 bases in between. CDR3: CASSLAPASSYNEQFF. The DNA of the CDR3 is TGTGCCAGCAGCTTAGCACCGGCGAGCTCCTACAATGAGCAGTTCTTC.

This clonotype came up many times. J is TRBJ2-2 and V is TRBV12-3 or TRBV12-4, with D maybe TRBD2 (5 bases). V lost 7 bases, J lost 1 base, and 13 bases lay in between. The CDR3 is 15 residues long. CDR3 in amino acids: CASIHSSQNTGELFF. The CDR3 bases are TGTGCCAGCATCCATTCTAGCCAGAACACCGGGGAGCTGTTTTTT.

This clonotype came up a few times. The V call is TRBV20-1, the J call TRBJ2-3, with 7 bases lining up with TRBD2. This CDR3 has 15 amino acids. CDR1 DFQATT and CDR2 SNEGSKA come from the germline V gene (reference sequence). V shed 2 bases, J shed 6 bases, and the junction held 11 bases outside the gene matches. DNA for the CDR3: TGCAGTGCTAGAAGGCCAGCGGGAAATGGGGATACGCAGTATTTT. It codes for CSARRPAGNGDTQYF.

The chain joins TRBV6-1 to TRBJ1-4; the match to TRBD1 covers 8 bases. In germline, CDR1 is MNHNS, CDR2 SASEGT. The CDR3 runs to 15 residues. With V trimmed by 10 bases and J by 7 bases, 14 bases remained unmatched. The CDR3: CANSPTTGAGEKLFF. The CDR3 bases are TGTGCCAACAGCCCTACGACAGGGGCGGGTGAAAAACTGTTTTTT.

This clonotype was observed many times. The gene calls are TRBV20-1 and TRBJ2-7; 8 bases are shared with TRBD2. With V trimmed by 3 bases and J by 3 bases, 10 bases remained unmatched. CDR3 size: 15 residues. CDR1 DFQATT and CDR2 SNEGSKA come from the germline V gene (reference sequence). The CDR3 sequence: CSARMRGLGIYEQYF. The CDR3 region has the DNA TGCAGTGCTAGGATGAGGGGACTAGGAATCTACGAGCAGTACTTC.